This TCR beta chain was captured by sequencing in a study of PD-1 blockade in classical Hodgkin lymphoma. Germline V CDR1 and CDR2: MNHEY, SMNVEV (reference sequence). Trimming cost V 3 bases and J 4 bases, with 18 bases left between them. This CDR3 has 16 amino acids. Brentuximab vedotin exposure varied, and every patient relapsed after autologous stem cell transplantation. Relapsed/refractory classical Hodgkin lymphoma patients had complete, partial or progressive responses. A remark on this clone: Antigen specificity is unknown.

TCRdb's table, derived via immunoSEQ multiplex PCR, lists solely in-frame clones and lacks some. The repertoire consists of roughly 45,000 clones, with approximately 70% occurring once and the leading ten covering 2.5% to 3%. Points from the study as a whole: Prior to therapy, complete responders displayed diversity much like that of newly diagnosed patients.

This chain uses TRBV27 with TRBJ1-1; a weak D match, TRBD1 (6 bases). The sample here was peripheral blood mononuclear cells (PBMCs), taken before the second cycle of nivolumab. The TCR comes from a human donor with classical Hodgkin lymphoma. CDR3 sequence (DNA): TGTGCCAGCAGTTTCACTACCACAGGGAGGGCCACTGAAGCTTTCTTT. This sequence encodes CASSFTTTGRATEAFF.